The 12 T cell receptor beta chains below all came from one sample that was sequenced in a study of Ad26.COV2.S vaccination and SARS-CoV-2 variants. The treatment is: around 19 received Ad26.COV2.S at low or high dose, single or two shots; 5 received placebo; per-sample allocation not given. After the first vaccine or placebo injection, samples were drawn on day 63. Measured with immunoSEQ multiplex PCR; TCRdb has only the in-frame clones, and not every one. The sample contains about 370,000 clones, 75% to 90% of which appear only once. This sample comprised peripheral blood, obtained in a trial of Ad26.COV2.S vaccine versus placebo. Every receptor here comes from a person between 18 and 60 years old who received the Ad26.COV2.S COVID-19 vaccine or a placebo.

V usage is TRBV5-3 and J usage is TRBJ2-7; D is unresolved. TRBV5-3 carries the ORF label, with uncertain function. The CDR3 runs to 14 residues. V lost 0 bases, J lost 6 bases, and 13 bases lay in between. The CDR3 protein is CARSLVYVASEQYF. The CDR3 nucleotides are TGTGCCAGAAGCTTGGTGTACGTCGCCTCCGAGCAGTACTTC.

This clone was recorded once. The chain couples TRBV7-2 to TRBJ1-1; 9 nucleotides line up with TRBD1. V dropped 5 bases and J dropped 11; count of bases not matched to a gene: 3. The CDR3 loop spans 11 amino acids. Germline-derived CDR1 and CDR2 are SGHTA and FQGNSA. The CDR3, as DNA: TGTGCCAGCAGCGTGACAGGGGGTGCTTTCTTT. This codes for CASSVTGGAFF. Full variable domain (rest looked up from reference TRBV7-2 and TRBJ1-1): GAGVSQSPSNKVTEKGKDVELRCDPISGHTALYWYRQSLGQGLEFLIYFQGNSAPDKSGLPSDRFSAERTGGSVSTLTIQRTQQEDSAVYLCASSVTGGAFFGQGTRLTVV.

This chain connects TRBV3-1 (or the pseudogene TRBV3-2) to TRBJ2-7, with TRBD2 matching over 10 bases. Per germline, CDR1 LGHDT and CDR2 YNNKEL (reference sequence). The J segment lost 0 bases and the V segment lost 0 bases, leaving 2 bases of the junction unmatched. The CDR3 has 16 residues. CDR3 in amino acids: CASSQDPSGSSYEQYF. As DNA, the CDR3 is TGTGCCAGCAGCCAAGACCCTAGCGGGAGCTCCTACGAGCAGTACTTC.

This sequence joins TRBV28 and TRBJ1-1; the match to TRBD1 covers 9 bases. With 5 bases clipped from V and 5 bases from J, the junction kept 6 bases outside the gene matches. There are 14 residues in the CDR3. Germline CDR1 is MDHEN and CDR2 is SYDVKM. CDR3 in DNA: TGTGCCAGCAGTCAGGGACAGGGAAGAACTGAAGCTTTCTTT. This gives the protein CASSQGQGRTEAFF. The full variable domain, with the rest looked up from reference TRBV28 and TRBJ1-1, is DVKVTQSSRYLVKRTGEKVFLECVQDMDHENMFWYRQDPGLGLRLIYFSYDVKMKEKGDIPEGYSVSREKKERFSLILESASTNQTSMYLCASSQGQGRTEAFFGQGTRLTVV.

The rearrangement links TRBV15 to TRBJ2-7; D is perhaps TRBD1 (5 bases). The CDR3 extends over 14 amino acids. Trimming shortened V by 2 bases and J by 0 bases, and 8 bases separated the two germline ends. Germline V CDR1 and CDR2: LNHNV, YYDKDF (reference sequence). The CDR3 DNA reads as TGTGCCACCAGCAGACAACAGGACTCCTACGAGCAGTACTTC. Its translation is CATSRQQDSYEQYF.

This chain connects TRBV5-4 to TRBJ2-5; 9 bases are shared with TRBD1. Germline values: CDR1 SGHNT, CDR2 YYREEE (reference sequence). The CDR3 spans 15 residues. Trimming at V came to 3 bases and at J to 4 bases, leaving 7 bases not matched to a gene. CDR3 loop: CASSSTQGARETQYF. DNA of the CDR3: TGTGCCAGCAGCTCTACACAGGGGGCGAGAGAGACCCAGTACTTC.

J is TRBJ2-1 and V is TRBV10-3; 15 nucleotides agree with TRBD2. The CDR3 is 16 amino acids. Trimming cost V 6 bases and J 8 bases; bases outside gene matches: 8. Germline CDR1 is ENHRY and CDR2 is SYGVKD. CDR3 region: CAISPGTSGRSDEQFF. The CDR3 DNA reads TGTGCCATCAGCCCCGGGACTAGCGGGAGGTCAGATGAGCAGTTCTTC.

This chain connects TRBV5-4 to TRBJ2-6, with 7 positions matching TRBD1. The ends lost 3 bases at V and 4 bases at J; junction bases unmatched: 4. The CDR3 has 15 residues. Germline V gene data show CDR1 as SGHNT and CDR2 as YYREEE (reference sequence). The CDR3 loop is CASSSTGAGANVLTF. CDR3 bases: TGTGCCAGCAGCTCCACAGGGGCGGGGGCCAACGTCCTGACTTTC.

The CDR3 coding sequence is TGTGCCAGCAGCGTAGAGGGGGAAAGAGAGACCCAGTACTTC. It yields the protein CASSVEGERETQYF. This chain joins TRBV9 and TRBJ2-5; TRBD1 might be the D (6 bases). The V end lost 0 bases, the J end lost 4 bases, and 10 bases lay between the germline ends. CDR1 and CDR2 from the germline V gene are SGDLS and YYNGEE. The CDR3 extends over 14 amino acids.

This chain joins TRBV7-2 and TRBJ2-2; D perhaps matches TRBD2 (6 bases). V lost 5 bases to trimming and J lost 5 bases, with 18 bases between them. The CDR3 is made up of 16 amino acids. Per germline, CDR1 SGHTA and CDR2 FQGNSA. CDR3 sequence reads: CASSPPTSMVTGELFF. The CDR3 region has the DNA TGTGCCAGCAGCCCACCGACTAGTATGGTGACCGGGGAGCTGTTTTTT.

The V call is TRBV28, the J call TRBJ1-5, with a weak D call TRBD1 (5 bases). The V and J ends lost 10 bases and 4 bases respectively, with 20 bases between them. This CDR3 has 15 residues. The germline gives CDR1 MDHEN, CDR2 SYDVKM. CDR3 DNA: TGTGCCACCAAGTGGGACGAAAAACAAAATCAGCCCCAGCATTTT. Translation gives CATKWDEKQNQPQHF.

This clone was picked up a small number of times. The chain joins TRBV29-1 to TRBJ2-3, with TRBD2 as a possible D gene (7 bases). This CDR3 is 17 amino acids long. Trimming stripped 2 bases from V and 0 bases from J, with 18 bases between. CDR1 is SQVTM and CDR2 is ANQGSEA in the germline V gene. CDR3 nucleotides: TGCAGCGTTGAATCAACGGGGGGCGCGCATAGCACAGATACGCAGTATTTT. Translating gives CSVESTGGAHSTDTQYF.